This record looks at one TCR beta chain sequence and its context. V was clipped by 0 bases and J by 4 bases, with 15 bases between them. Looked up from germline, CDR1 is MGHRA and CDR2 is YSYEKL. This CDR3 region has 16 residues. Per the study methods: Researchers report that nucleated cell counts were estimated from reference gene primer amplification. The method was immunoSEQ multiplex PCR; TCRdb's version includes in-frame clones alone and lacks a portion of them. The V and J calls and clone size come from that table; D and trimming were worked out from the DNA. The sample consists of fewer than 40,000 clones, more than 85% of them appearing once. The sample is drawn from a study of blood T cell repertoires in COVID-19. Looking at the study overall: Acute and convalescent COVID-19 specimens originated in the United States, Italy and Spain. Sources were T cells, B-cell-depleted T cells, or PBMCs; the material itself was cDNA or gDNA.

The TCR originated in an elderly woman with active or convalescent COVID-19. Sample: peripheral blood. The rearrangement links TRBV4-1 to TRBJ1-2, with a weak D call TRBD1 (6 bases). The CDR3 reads CASSQEGGGLSYGYTF. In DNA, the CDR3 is TGCGCCAGCAGCCAAGAAGGGGGGGGACTGTCCTATGGCTACACCTTC.